The sequence of this T cell receptor beta chain was determined in a study of T cells in Graves' hyperthyroidism and ophthalmopathy. Notes on the study in general: Using 13 V-J features, a model discriminated ophthalmopathy from stable hyperthyroidism. Blood shared most expanded thyroid clonotypes above 0.001.

The CDR3 regions of TCR beta were amplified from RNA transcripts. The study used the HTBI primer set for a first-round RT-PCR of the TCR CDR3. TCRdb independently ran MiXCR on the multiplex PCR reads; one entry per CDR3 protein. This table has a few hundred thousand distinct CDR3 sequences, 15% to 19% appearing once. Ahead of any ophthalmopathy symptoms, the blood sample was obtained at the first diagnosis of hyperthyroidism. For this clonotype: Its specificity is unknown.

This receptor was obtained from a woman aged 18-30 years with Graves' hyperthyroidism that later progressed to Graves' ophthalmopathy. Sequencing was performed on blood.

CDR3 protein: CASRPGLAENIQYF. The CDR3 coding sequence is TGTGCCAGCAGGCCCGGACTAGCGGAAAACATTCAGTACTTC. V and J are TRBV28 and TRBJ2-4; 10 bases are a match to TRBD2. Germline V gene data show CDR1 as MDHEN and CDR2 as SYDVKM. J lost 5 bases, V lost 6 bases, and 4 bases had no gene match. The CDR3 totals 14 residues. Using reference TRBV28 and TRBJ2-4 for the parts outside the CDR3, the full variable domain is DVKVTQSSRYLVKRTGEKVFLECVQDMDHENMFWYRQDPGLGLRLIYFSYDVKMKEKGDIPEGYSVSREKKERFSLILESASTNQTSMYLCASRPGLAENIQYFGAGTRLSVL.